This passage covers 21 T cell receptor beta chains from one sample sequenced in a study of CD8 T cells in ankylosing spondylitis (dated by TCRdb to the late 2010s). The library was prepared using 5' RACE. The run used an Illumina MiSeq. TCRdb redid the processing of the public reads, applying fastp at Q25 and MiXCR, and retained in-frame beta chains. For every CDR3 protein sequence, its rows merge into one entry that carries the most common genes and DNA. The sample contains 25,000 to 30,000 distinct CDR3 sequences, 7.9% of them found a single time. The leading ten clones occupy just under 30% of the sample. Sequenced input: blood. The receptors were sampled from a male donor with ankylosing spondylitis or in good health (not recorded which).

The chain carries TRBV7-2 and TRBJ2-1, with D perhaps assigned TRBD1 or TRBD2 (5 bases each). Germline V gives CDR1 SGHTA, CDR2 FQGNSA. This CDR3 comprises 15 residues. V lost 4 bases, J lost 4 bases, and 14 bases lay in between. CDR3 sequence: CASSSSGTAYNEQFF. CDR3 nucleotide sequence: TGTGCCAGCAGCTCATCCGGGACGGCTTACAATGAGCAGTTCTTC.

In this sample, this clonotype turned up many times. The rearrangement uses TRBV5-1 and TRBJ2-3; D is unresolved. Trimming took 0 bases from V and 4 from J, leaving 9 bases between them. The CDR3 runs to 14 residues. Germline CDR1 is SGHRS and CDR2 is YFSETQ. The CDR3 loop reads CASSLERPADTQYF. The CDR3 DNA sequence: TGCGCCAGCAGCTTGGAAAGGCCCGCAGATACGCAGTATTTT.

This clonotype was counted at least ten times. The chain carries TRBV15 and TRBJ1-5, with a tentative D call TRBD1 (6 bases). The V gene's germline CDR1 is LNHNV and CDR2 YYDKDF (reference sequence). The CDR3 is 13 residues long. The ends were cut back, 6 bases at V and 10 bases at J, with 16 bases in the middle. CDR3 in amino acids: CATRKHRDTPQHF. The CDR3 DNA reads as TGTGCCACCAGAAAACACCGGGACACCCCCCAGCATTTT.

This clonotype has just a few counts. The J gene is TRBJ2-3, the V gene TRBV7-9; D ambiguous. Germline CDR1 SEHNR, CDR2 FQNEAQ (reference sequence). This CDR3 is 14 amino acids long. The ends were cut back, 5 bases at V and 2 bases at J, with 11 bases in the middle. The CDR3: CASSPLGPTDTQYF. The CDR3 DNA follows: TGTGCCAGCAGCCCCTTAGGTCCCACAGATACGCAGTATTTT.

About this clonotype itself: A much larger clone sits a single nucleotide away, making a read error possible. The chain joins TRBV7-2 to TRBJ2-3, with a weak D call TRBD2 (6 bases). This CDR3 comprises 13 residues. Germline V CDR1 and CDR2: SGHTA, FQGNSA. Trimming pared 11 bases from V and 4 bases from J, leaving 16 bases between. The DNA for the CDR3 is TGTGCCGGCGGGCGGGGCGGCGCAGATACGCAGTATTTT. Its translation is CAGGRGGADTQYF.

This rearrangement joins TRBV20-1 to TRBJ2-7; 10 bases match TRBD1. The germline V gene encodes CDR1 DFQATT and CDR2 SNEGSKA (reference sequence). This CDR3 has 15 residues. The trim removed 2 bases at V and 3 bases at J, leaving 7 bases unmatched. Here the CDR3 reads CSARTRTGGYYEQYF. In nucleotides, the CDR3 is TGCAGTGCTAGAACGCGGACAGGGGGTTACTACGAGCAGTACTTC.

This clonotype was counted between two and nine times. CDR3 protein: CSATVEAAYNEQFF. The DNA for the CDR3 is TGCAGTGCTACGGTTGAGGCAGCCTACAATGAGCAGTTCTTC. The chain uses TRBV20-1 and TRBJ2-1; D remains ambiguous. The V end lost 4 bases, the J end lost 2 bases, and 12 bases lay between the germline ends. The germline V gene encodes CDR1 DFQATT and CDR2 SNEGSKA (reference sequence). The CDR3 has 14 residues.

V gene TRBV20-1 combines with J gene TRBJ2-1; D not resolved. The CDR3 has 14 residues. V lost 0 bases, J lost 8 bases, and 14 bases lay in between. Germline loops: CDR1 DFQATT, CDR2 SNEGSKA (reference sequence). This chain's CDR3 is CSARDLRAVDEQFF. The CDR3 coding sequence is TGCAGTGCTAGAGATCTTAGGGCGGTCGATGAGCAGTTCTTC.

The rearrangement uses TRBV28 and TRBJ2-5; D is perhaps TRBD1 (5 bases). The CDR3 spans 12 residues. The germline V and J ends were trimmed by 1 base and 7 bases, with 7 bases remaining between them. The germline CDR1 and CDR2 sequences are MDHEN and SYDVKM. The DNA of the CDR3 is TGTGCCAGCAGTTTATTACAGGCGACCCAGTACTTC. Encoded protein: CASSLLQATQYF.

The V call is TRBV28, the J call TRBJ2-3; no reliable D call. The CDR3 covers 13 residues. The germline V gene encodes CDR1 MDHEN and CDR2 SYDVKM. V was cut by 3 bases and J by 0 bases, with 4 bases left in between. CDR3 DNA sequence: TGTGCCAGCAGTTTCGACAGCACAGATACGCAGTATTTT. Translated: CASSFDSTDTQYF.

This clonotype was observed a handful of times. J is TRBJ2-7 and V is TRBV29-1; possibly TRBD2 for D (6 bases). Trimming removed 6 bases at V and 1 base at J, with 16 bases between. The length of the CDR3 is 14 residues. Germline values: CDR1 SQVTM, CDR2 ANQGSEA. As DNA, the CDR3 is TGCAGCGTGGCATCCGGGACTGGATCCTACGAGCAGTACTTC. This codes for CSVASGTGSYEQYF.

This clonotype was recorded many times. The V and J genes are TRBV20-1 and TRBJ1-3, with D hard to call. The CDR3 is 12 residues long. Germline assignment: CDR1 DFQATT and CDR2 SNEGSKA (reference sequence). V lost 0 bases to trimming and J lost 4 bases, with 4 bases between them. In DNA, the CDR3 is TGCAGTGCTAGAGATCCGGGAAACACCATATATTTT. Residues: CSARDPGNTIYF.

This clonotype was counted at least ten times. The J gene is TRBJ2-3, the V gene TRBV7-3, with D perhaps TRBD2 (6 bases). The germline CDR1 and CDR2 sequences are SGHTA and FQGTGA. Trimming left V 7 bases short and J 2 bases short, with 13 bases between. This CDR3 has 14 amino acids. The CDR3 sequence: CASNGGENTDTQYF. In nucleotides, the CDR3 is TGTGCCAGCAATGGCGGGGAGAACACAGATACGCAGTATTTT.

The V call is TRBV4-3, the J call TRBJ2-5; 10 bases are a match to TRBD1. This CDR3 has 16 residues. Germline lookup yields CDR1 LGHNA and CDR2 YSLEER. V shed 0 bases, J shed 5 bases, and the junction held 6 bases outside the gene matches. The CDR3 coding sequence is TGCGCCAGCAGCCAAGAATCGACAGGGGGCGAGGAGACCCAGTACTTC. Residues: CASSQESTGGEETQYF.

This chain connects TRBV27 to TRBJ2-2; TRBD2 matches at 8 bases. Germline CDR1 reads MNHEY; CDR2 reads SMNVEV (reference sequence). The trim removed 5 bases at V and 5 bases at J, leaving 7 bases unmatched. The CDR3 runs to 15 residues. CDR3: CASSPDRGGTGELFF. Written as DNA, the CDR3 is TGTGCCAGCAGTCCCGATCGGGGGGGGACCGGGGAGCTGTTTTTT.

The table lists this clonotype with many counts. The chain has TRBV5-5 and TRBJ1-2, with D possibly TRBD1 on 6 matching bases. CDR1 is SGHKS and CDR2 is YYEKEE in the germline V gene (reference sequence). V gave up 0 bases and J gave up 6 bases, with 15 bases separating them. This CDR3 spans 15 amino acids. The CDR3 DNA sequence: TGTGCCAGCAGCTTGGGTAACGGGGGCGCGAATGGCTACACCTTC. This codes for CASSLGNGGANGYTF.

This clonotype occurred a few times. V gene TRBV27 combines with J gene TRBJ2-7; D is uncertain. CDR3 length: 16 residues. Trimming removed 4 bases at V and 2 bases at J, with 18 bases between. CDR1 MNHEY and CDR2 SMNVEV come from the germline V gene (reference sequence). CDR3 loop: CASSSSVRRYPYEQYF. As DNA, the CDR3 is TGTGCCAGCAGTTCCTCCGTCAGGCGCTATCCCTACGAGCAGTACTTC.

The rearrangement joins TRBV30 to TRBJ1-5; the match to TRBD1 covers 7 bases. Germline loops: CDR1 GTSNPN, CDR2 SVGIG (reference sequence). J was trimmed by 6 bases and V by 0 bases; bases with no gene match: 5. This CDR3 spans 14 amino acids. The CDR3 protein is CAWSVGQVGQPQHF. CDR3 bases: TGTGCCTGGAGTGTAGGACAGGTCGGTCAGCCCCAGCATTTT.

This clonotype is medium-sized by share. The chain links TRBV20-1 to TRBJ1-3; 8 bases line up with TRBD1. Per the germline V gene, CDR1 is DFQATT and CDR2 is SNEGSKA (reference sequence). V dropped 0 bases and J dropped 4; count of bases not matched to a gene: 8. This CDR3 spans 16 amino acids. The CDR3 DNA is TGCAGTGCTAGAGATAGCATGACAGGGGACGGAAACACCATATATTTT. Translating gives CSARDSMTGDGNTIYF.

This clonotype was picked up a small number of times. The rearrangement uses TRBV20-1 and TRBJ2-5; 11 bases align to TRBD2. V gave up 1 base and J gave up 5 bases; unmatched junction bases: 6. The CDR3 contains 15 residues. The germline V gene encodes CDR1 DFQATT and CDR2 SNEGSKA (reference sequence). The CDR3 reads CSARGLAGGDETQYF. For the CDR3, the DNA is TGCAGTGCTAGAGGCCTAGCGGGAGGTGACGAGACCCAGTACTTC.

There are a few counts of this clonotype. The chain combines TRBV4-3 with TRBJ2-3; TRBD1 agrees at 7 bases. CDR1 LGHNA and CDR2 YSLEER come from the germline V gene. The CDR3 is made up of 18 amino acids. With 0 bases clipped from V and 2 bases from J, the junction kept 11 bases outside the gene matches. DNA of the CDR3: TGCGCCAGCAGCCAAGATTTTGGGACAGAGGATCTCACAGATACGCAGTATTTT. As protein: CASSQDFGTEDLTDTQYF.